This T cell receptor beta chain was observed in a study of monozygotic twins with inflammatory bowel disease. TCRdb reprocessed the 5' RACE reads and keeps a single row for each CDR3 protein, giving no DNA. There are approximately 400,000 distinct CDR3 sequences in the sample, with 2% to 2.5% held by the top ten. Germline CDR1 SGHVS, CDR2 FQNEAQ. This CDR3 contains 15 residues. The sample comprised blood. The V gene is TRBV7-8, the J gene TRBJ2-7. This clonotype was sampled from a human donor with ulcerative colitis or Crohn's disease, or a healthy co-twin of an affected twin (not recorded which). This chain's CDR3 is CASSTVRNGGYEQYF. The complete variable domain, with remaining parts taken from reference TRBV7-8 and TRBJ2-7, reads GAGVSQSPRYKVAKRGQDVALRCDPISGHVSLFWYQQALGQGPEFLTYFQNEAQLDKSGLPSDRFFAERPEGSVSTLKIQRTQQEDSAVYLCASSTVRNGGYEQYFGPGTRLTVT.